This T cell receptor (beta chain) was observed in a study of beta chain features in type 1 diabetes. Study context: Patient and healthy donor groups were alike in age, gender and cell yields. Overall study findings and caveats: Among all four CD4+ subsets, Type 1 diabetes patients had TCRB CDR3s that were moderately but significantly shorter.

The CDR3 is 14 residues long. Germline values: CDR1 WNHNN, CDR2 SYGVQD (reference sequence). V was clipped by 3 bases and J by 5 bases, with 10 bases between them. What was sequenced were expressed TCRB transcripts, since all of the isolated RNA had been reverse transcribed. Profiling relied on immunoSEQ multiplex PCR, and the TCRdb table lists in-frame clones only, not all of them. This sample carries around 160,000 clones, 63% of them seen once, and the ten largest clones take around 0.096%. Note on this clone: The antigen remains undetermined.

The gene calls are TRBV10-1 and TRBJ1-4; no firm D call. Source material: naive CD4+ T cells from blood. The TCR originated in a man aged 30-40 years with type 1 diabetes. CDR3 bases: TGCGCCAGCAGTGATAAGGTGGACAATGAAAAACTGTTTTTT. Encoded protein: CASSDKVDNEKLFF.